The entry that follows covers one T cell receptor beta chain sequence. No antigen is known for it. V dropped 5 bases and J dropped 4; count of bases not matched to a gene: 10. CDR3 size: 15 residues. Germline V CDR1 and CDR2: SGHAT, FQNNGV. This entry belongs to a study of T cell responses to AZD1222 COVID-19 vaccine. Regarding the study as a whole: The study sampled repertoires only after the peak T cell response.

The assay was immunoSEQ multiplex PCR, and TCRdb's table has in-frame clones only and misses some. Of 80,000 to 100,000 clones listed, just over 90% are singletons. The sample in question was peripheral blood, obtained 28 days after the second AZD1222 dose. This chain links TRBV11-2 with TRBJ1-2; 7 nucleotides agree with TRBD1. The receptor was isolated from an adult who received the AZD1222 COVID-19 vaccine. The DNA of the CDR3 is TGTGCCAGCAGCCGAATCGACAGGGTGATCTATGGCTACACCTTC. Residues: CASSRIDRVIYGYTF.